The 18 T cell receptor beta chains presented below share a single source sample, sequenced in a study of post-analysis software for immune sequencing data. General study points: Elevated frequency relative to controls characterized roughly five TRBV segments in patients, TRBV5-6, TRBV5-1 and TRBV20-1 among them.

For these TCRs, the target antigens are not known. The TCR beta cDNA libraries carried unique molecular identifiers. Using its own MiXCR run on the PCR reads, TCRdb lists one record per CDR3 protein. The sample holds 750,000 to 950,000 distinct CDR3 sequences, around 50% seen once. Material: blood. The receptors here all came from a girl aged 5 to 17 with multiple sclerosis.

V gene TRBV29-1 combines with J gene TRBJ1-2; D possibly corresponds to TRBD1 (5 bases). The V end lost 4 bases, the J end lost 4 bases, and 19 bases lay between the germline ends. Germline CDR1 is SQVTM and CDR2 is ANQGSEA. The CDR3 is 15 amino acids. The CDR3 DNA is TGCAGCGTTGGGACTCTCTTCGGGACCTCCTATGGCTACACCTTC. Its translation is CSVGTLFGTSYGYTF.

This chain connects TRBV12-3 or TRBV12-4 to TRBJ2-4; D remains ambiguous. The CDR3 contains 14 residues. V lost 3 bases and J 3 bases, leaving 9 bases between the germline ends. CDR3 bases: TGTGCCAGCAGTTTGGCAGTCCTCAAAAACATTCAGTACTTC. Protein: CASSLAVLKNIQYF.

This chain uses TRBV7-3 with TRBJ2-3; D is perhaps TRBD2 (5 bases). The V end was cut by 9 bases, the J end by 6 bases, with 16 bases between. This CDR3 is built from 13 residues. The V gene's germline CDR1 is SGHTA and CDR2 FQGTGA. CDR3 region: CASSDRDGDTQYF. CDR3 sequence (DNA): TGTGCCAGTAGCGACCGCGACGGCGATACGCAGTATTTT.

The chain employs TRBV6-6 and TRBJ2-5, with D possibly matching TRBD2 (6 bases). Judging by the DNA end, TRBJ2-7 fits better; the J call may be wrong. The CDR3 loop spans 14 amino acids. CDR1 MNHNY and CDR2 SVGAGI come from the germline V gene (reference sequence). CDR3 sequence reads: CASSFGLLSDEQYF. The CDR3 coding sequence is TGTGCCAGCAGCTTCGGACTACTGAGCGACGAGCAGTACTTC.

This chain links TRBV29-1 with TRBJ2-5; D is tentatively TRBD1 or TRBD2 (5 bases each). Germline-derived CDR1 and CDR2 are SQVTM and ANQGSEA. The CDR3 runs 14 residues. Trimming pared 2 bases from V and 2 bases from J, leaving 12 bases between. This CDR3 reads CSVESGTFQETQYF. CDR3 nucleotide sequence: TGCAGCGTTGAATCCGGGACCTTTCAAGAGACCCAGTACTTC.

The chain has TRBV6-1 and TRBJ2-6, with D hard to call. The CDR3 has 16 amino acids. Germline V gene data show CDR1 as MNHNS and CDR2 as SASEGT. Trimming cost V 8 bases and J 2 bases, with 16 bases left between them. CDR3 in amino acids: CASRLPTKAGANVLTF. DNA of the CDR3: TGTGCCAGCCGTCTCCCGACGAAGGCTGGGGCCAACGTCCTGACTTTC.

The chain couples TRBV20-1 to TRBJ2-1, with a weak D call TRBD1 (5 bases). The V end lost 5 bases, the J end lost 12 bases, and 14 bases lay between the germline ends. This CDR3 has 11 residues. Germline lookup yields CDR1 DFQATT and CDR2 SNEGSKA (reference sequence). CDR3: CSAPARQGQFF. The CDR3 bases are TGCAGTGCTCCAGCCCGCCAGGGGCAGTTCTTC.

The V and J genes are TRBV12-3 or TRBV12-4 and TRBJ1-1; D ambiguous. The CDR3 has 13 residues. V was clipped by 10 bases and J by 2 bases, with 14 bases between them. CDR3 nucleotides: TGTGCCATCAAAAGACAAGAAAACACTGAAGCTTTCTTT. It specifies CAIKRQENTEAFF.

The CDR3, as DNA: TGTGCCAGCAGCTCACAGGGGACCCACAATGAGCAGTTCTTC. This gives the protein CASSSQGTHNEQFF. This chain links TRBV11-2 with TRBJ2-1; the match to TRBD1 covers 7 bases. This CDR3 has 14 residues. V lost 4 bases, J lost 5 bases, and 5 bases stayed unmatched. Per the germline V gene, CDR1 is SGHAT and CDR2 is FQNNGV.

The CDR3 sequence is CASSLFGTDQYF. CDR3 bases: TGTGCCAGCAGCTTATTCGGGACAGACCAGTACTTC. This sequence joins TRBV5-8 and TRBJ2-5; 7 positions match TRBD1. CDR3 size: 12 residues. Per germline, CDR1 SGHTS and CDR2 YDEGEE. J lost 10 bases, V lost 2 bases, and 5 bases had no gene match.

This clonotype was seen many times. The rearrangement links TRBV7-8 to TRBJ1-2, with TRBD1 matching over 7 bases. V lost 5 bases and J lost 10; bases outside the gene matches: 10. The germline CDR1 and CDR2 sequences are SGHVS and FQNEAQ. This CDR3 has 13 residues. This chain's CDR3 is CASSLGTASAYTF. CDR3 DNA sequence: TGTGCCAGCAGCCTCGGGACAGCCTCTGCCTACACCTTC.

The chain joins TRBV7-3 to TRBJ2-3, with 11 bases that match TRBD2. This CDR3 has 18 residues. CDR1 and CDR2 from the germline V gene are SGHTA and FQGTGA. After removal of 3 bases from V and 4 bases from J, the junction contained 12 bases not matched to a gene. The CDR3 coding sequence is TGTGCCAGCAGCTTTACCGCAGTGACTAGCGGGATAGCAGATACGCAGTATTTT. It is translated as CASSFTAVTSGIADTQYF.

Only a few counts were recorded for this clonotype. This sequence joins TRBV27 and TRBJ1-5; D remains unclear. Looked up from germline, CDR1 is MNHEY and CDR2 is SMNVEV (reference sequence). Between the trimmed V and J ends, which lost 3 bases and 0 bases, there was a span of 6 bases. CDR3 size: 14 residues. This CDR3 is CASSFSDSNQPQHF. DNA for the CDR3: TGTGCCAGCAGTTTTAGCGATAGCAATCAGCCCCAGCATTTT.

The rearrangement uses TRBV3-1 and TRBJ2-7; D might be TRBD2 (6 bases). This CDR3 has 13 amino acids. V lost 3 bases, J lost 3 bases, and 9 bases lay in between. Germline V gene data show CDR1 as LGHDT and CDR2 as YNNKEL (reference sequence). The DNA for the CDR3 is TGTGCCAGCAGCCATTCCGGGAGCTACGAGCAGTACTTC. Its translation: CASSHSGSYEQYF.

The chain combines TRBV29-1 with TRBJ1-1, with D tentatively TRBD1 (5 bases). CDR1 is SQVTM, CDR2 ANQGSEA, per germline. The CDR3 spans 13 residues. The V gene lost 4 bases and the J gene lost 0 bases, with 9 bases spanning the gap. CDR3 protein: CSVAGGMNTEAFF. The DNA for the CDR3 is TGCAGCGTTGCGGGGGGGATGAACACTGAAGCTTTCTTT.

V gene TRBV20-1 combines with J gene TRBJ2-3; 8 nucleotides line up with TRBD2. This CDR3 has 15 residues. Unmatched junction bases numbered 9, after V lost 2 bases and J lost 5 bases. Germline loops: CDR1 DFQATT, CDR2 SNEGSKA (reference sequence). CDR3 bases: TGCAGTGCTAGACTTCCCAGGGCGGGAGGAGATACGCAGTATTTT. Its protein is CSARLPRAGGDTQYF.

The genes are TRBV12-3 or TRBV12-4 and TRBJ1-1, with D perhaps matching TRBD1 (6 bases). V was clipped by 7 bases and J by 7 bases, with 19 bases between them. There are 14 residues in the CDR3. The CDR3 is CASTTGQFRVEAFF. The CDR3 region has the DNA TGTGCCAGCACCACCGGACAGTTTCGAGTTGAAGCTTTCTTT.

The chain uses TRBV7-3 and TRBJ2-5, with 7 bases identical to TRBD1. V gave up 4 bases and J gave up 2 bases; unmatched junction bases: 10. CDR3 length: 16 residues. CDR1 is SGHTA and CDR2 is FQGTGA in the germline V gene. CDR3 coding DNA: TGTGCCAGCAGCTCTCCACAGGGGAAGGGACAAGAGACCCAGTACTTC. It codes for CASSSPQGKGQETQYF.